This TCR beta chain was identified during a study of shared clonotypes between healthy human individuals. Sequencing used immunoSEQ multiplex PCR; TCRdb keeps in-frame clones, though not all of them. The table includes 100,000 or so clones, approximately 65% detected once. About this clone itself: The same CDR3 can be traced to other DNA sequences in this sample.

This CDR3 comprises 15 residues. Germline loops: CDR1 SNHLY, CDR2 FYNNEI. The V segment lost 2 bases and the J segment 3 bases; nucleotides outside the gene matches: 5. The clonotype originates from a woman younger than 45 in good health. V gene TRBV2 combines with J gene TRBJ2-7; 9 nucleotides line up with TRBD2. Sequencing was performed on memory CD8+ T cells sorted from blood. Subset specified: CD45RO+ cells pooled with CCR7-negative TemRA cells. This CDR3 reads CASSERLAGLYEQYF. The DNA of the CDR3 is TGTGCCAGCAGTGAAAGGCTAGCGGGACTCTACGAGCAGTACTTC.